This TCR beta chain is from a study of naive and memory T cell subsets. The beta constant-region primer was an equimolar mix of two oligonucleotides covering TRBC1 and TRBC2. TCRdb passed the UMI-ligation and nested PCR reads through MiXCR, listing each CDR3 protein once. This sample carries over 75,000 distinct CDR3 sequences, about 12% of them seen once, and the ten largest clones take around 0.99%. CD4+ T cell IFNgamma after overnight CMV lysate exposure gave donor CMV status. Germline CDR1 and CDR2: MNHEY and SVGEGT. Trimming took off 4 bases at V and 4 bases at J, with 15 bases between the two ends. CDR3 length equals 15 residues.

The J gene is TRBJ2-3, the V gene TRBV6-2 or TRBV6-3, with D hard to call. Sample: central memory CD4+ T cells from blood. The TCR comes from a human donor in good health. The CDR3, as DNA: TGTGCCAGCAGTTGGTCCGACACCATGGCAGATACGCAGTATTTT. Protein: CASSWSDTMADTQYF.